This is a list of T cell receptor beta chains from one sample in a study of regulatory T cells in long-lasting Graves disease. TCRdb passed the multiplex PCR reads through MiXCR, listing each CDR3 protein once. The sample has 400,000 to 500,000 distinct CDR3 sequences; under 25% are singletons. The material was peripheral blood mononuclear cells (PBMCs), obtained when the disease was refractory, from a patient treated with antithyroid drugs. These receptors originate from a female donor with Graves disease. CDR3s include the opening cysteine and the closing phenylalanine or tryptophan. The D gene is left open where the match is weak. Expanded clones get a size class; other rows say once, few or many, or leave the size out.

cdr3_aa: CASSLSTTGSHGYTF; cdr3_nt: TGTGCCAGCAGTTTATCTACAACAGGGTCCCATGGCTACACCTTC; j_call: TRBJ1-2; clone_size: many; d_call: .; cdr3_length: 15; v_call: TRBV27
cdr3_aa: CASSKGLAGAPNEQYF; cdr3_nt: TGTGCCAGCAGCAAAGGACTAGCGGGAGCCCCCAACGAGCAGTACTTC; j_call: TRBJ2-7; clone_size: many; d_call: TRBD2; cdr3_length: 16; v_call: TRBV11-1
cdr3_aa: CASTPGTELFSF; cdr3_nt: TGTGCCAGCACCCCCGGGACAGAGTTATTTTCCTTC; j_call: TRBJ1-2; clone_size: many; d_call: TRBD1; cdr3_length: 12; v_call: TRBV12-3/TRBV12-4
cdr3_aa: CASSPMMGLSTDTQYF; cdr3_nt: TGTGCCAGCTCTCCCATGATGGGACTCAGCACAGATACGCAGTATTTT; j_call: TRBJ2-3; clone_size: .; d_call: .; cdr3_length: 16; v_call: TRBV2
cdr3_aa: CASRASGGYEQYF; cdr3_nt: TGTGCCAGCCGGGCTTCAGGGGGATACGAGCAGTACTTC; j_call: TRBJ2-7; clone_size: many; d_call: TRBD1; cdr3_length: 13; v_call: TRBV6-1
cdr3_aa: CASSHISVTYGYTF; cdr3_nt: TGTGCCAGCAGCCATATTTCAGTCACCTATGGCTACACCTTC; j_call: TRBJ1-2; clone_size: .; d_call: .; cdr3_length: 14; v_call: TRBV7-9
cdr3_aa: CSASQTGAHYEQYF; cdr3_nt: TGCAGTGCTAGCCAGACAGGGGCGCATTACGAGCAGTACTTC; j_call: TRBJ2-7; clone_size: .; d_call: TRBD1; cdr3_length: 14; v_call: TRBV20-1
cdr3_aa: CASKSEDGAAGELFF; cdr3_nt: TGTGCCAGCAAGTCCGAGGACGGGGCGGCCGGGGAGCTGTTTTTT; j_call: TRBJ2-2; clone_size: many; d_call: .; cdr3_length: 15; v_call: TRBV28
cdr3_aa: CASSQDLGRAYEQYF; cdr3_nt: TGCGCCAGCAGCCAAGATTTAGGCAGGGCCTACGAGCAGTACTTC; j_call: TRBJ2-7; clone_size: .; d_call: .; cdr3_length: 15; v_call: TRBV4-1
cdr3_aa: CAISLGQGRRETQYF; cdr3_nt: TGTGCCATCTCCCTGGGGCAGGGTAGGAGAGAGACCCAGTACTTC; j_call: TRBJ2-5; clone_size: many; d_call: .; cdr3_length: 15; v_call: TRBV10-3
cdr3_aa: CASSQDLSRQETQYF; cdr3_nt: TGCGCCAGCAGCCAAGATCTCAGCCGCCAAGAGACCCAGTACTTC; j_call: TRBJ2-5; clone_size: .; d_call: .; cdr3_length: 15; v_call: TRBV4-3
cdr3_aa: CASRSSRDYGYTF; cdr3_nt: TGTGCCAGCAGATCCTCCCGGGACTATGGCTACACCTTC; j_call: TRBJ1-2; clone_size: many; d_call: .; cdr3_length: 13; v_call: TRBV5-5
cdr3_aa: CASTLGAQGFSEKLFF; cdr3_nt: TGTGCCAGCACCCTCGGCGCGCAGGGATTTAGTGAAAAACTGTTTTTT; j_call: TRBJ1-4; clone_size: once; d_call: .; cdr3_length: 16; v_call: TRBV28
cdr3_aa: CSVEGDDYGYTF; cdr3_nt: TGCAGCGTTGAAGGGGACGACTATGGCTACACCTTC; j_call: TRBJ1-2; clone_size: .; d_call: .; cdr3_length: 12; v_call: TRBV29-1
cdr3_aa: CASSLTQGSGNTIYF; cdr3_nt: TGTGCCAGCAGCCTAACCCAGGGTTCTGGAAACACCATATATTTT; j_call: TRBJ1-3; clone_size: .; d_call: .; cdr3_length: 15; v_call: TRBV9
cdr3_aa: CASRRLAEKMEQFF; cdr3_nt: TGTGCCAGCAGAAGACTAGCGGAGAAAATGGAGCAGTTCTTC; j_call: TRBJ2-1; clone_size: .; d_call: TRBD2; cdr3_length: 14; v_call: TRBV6-2/TRBV6-3
cdr3_aa: CASSLFDRRRQETQYF; cdr3_nt: TGTGCCAGCAGCTTATTCGACAGGAGACGCCAAGAGACCCAGTACTTC; j_call: TRBJ2-5; clone_size: many; d_call: .; cdr3_length: 16; v_call: TRBV28
cdr3_aa: CASSLQGAPHKETQYF; cdr3_nt: TGTGCCAGCAGTCTTCAGGGGGCTCCCCACAAAGAGACCCAGTACTTC; j_call: TRBJ2-5; clone_size: many; d_call: TRBD1; cdr3_length: 16; v_call: TRBV11-2
cdr3_aa: CASSFVGENTGELFF; cdr3_nt: TGTGCCAGCAGTTTCGTGGGGGAGAACACCGGGGAGCTGTTTTTT; j_call: TRBJ2-2; clone_size: many; d_call: .; cdr3_length: 15; v_call: TRBV28
cdr3_aa: CASSLEYRTSGEETQYF; cdr3_nt: TGTGCCAGCAGCTTAGAGTATCGGACTAGCGGGGAAGAGACCCAGTACTTC; j_call: TRBJ2-5; clone_size: once; d_call: TRBD2; cdr3_length: 17; v_call: TRBV5-5
cdr3_aa: CASSLAPASKGYEQYF; cdr3_nt: TGTGCCAGCAGTTTAGCCCCGGCCTCGAAGGGCTACGAGCAGTACTTC; j_call: TRBJ2-7; clone_size: many; d_call: .; cdr3_length: 16; v_call: TRBV12-3/TRBV12-4
cdr3_aa: CAGSLQERYYEQYF; cdr3_nt: TGTGCCGGCAGCCTTCAGGAGCGCTACTACGAGCAGTACTTC; j_call: TRBJ2-7; clone_size: .; d_call: .; cdr3_length: 14; v_call: TRBV11-2
cdr3_aa: CASSYGTEANEQFF; cdr3_nt: TGTGCCAGCAGTTATGGGACCGAGGCCAATGAGCAGTTCTTC; j_call: TRBJ2-1; clone_size: few; d_call: .; cdr3_length: 14; v_call: TRBV6-5
cdr3_aa: CASIFGGQGPNEQYF; cdr3_nt: TGTGCCAGCATTTTCGGGGGACAGGGACCTAACGAGCAGTACTTC; j_call: TRBJ2-7; clone_size: many; d_call: TRBD1; cdr3_length: 15; v_call: TRBV28
cdr3_aa: CASSLERGSGNTIYF; cdr3_nt: TGTGCCAGCAGCTTAGAAAGGGGCTCTGGAAACACCATATATTTT; j_call: TRBJ1-3; clone_size: .; d_call: .; cdr3_length: 15; v_call: TRBV7-9
cdr3_aa: CASSPLQGAGYYGYTF; cdr3_nt: TGTGCCAGCAGCCCGCTGCAGGGGGCGGGATACTATGGCTACACCTTC; j_call: TRBJ1-2; clone_size: once; d_call: TRBD1; cdr3_length: 16; v_call: TRBV28
cdr3_aa: CAISTPGELFF; cdr3_nt: TGTGCCATCTCAACACCCGGGGAGCTGTTTTTT; j_call: TRBJ2-2; clone_size: .; d_call: .; cdr3_length: 11; v_call: TRBV19
cdr3_aa: CASRKRGGGTYNEQFF; cdr3_nt: TGTGCCAGCAGAAAAAGGGGCGGGGGGACCTACAATGAGCAGTTCTTC; j_call: TRBJ2-1; clone_size: .; d_call: TRBD2; cdr3_length: 16; v_call: TRBV28
cdr3_aa: CASTTGGSRANVLTF; cdr3_nt: TGTGCCAGCACCACAGGGGGCTCTCGGGCCAACGTCCTGACTTTC; j_call: TRBJ2-6; clone_size: once; d_call: TRBD1; cdr3_length: 15; v_call: TRBV12-3/TRBV12-4
cdr3_aa: CASSPDLRDSGGTQYF; cdr3_nt: TGCGCCAGCAGCCCTGACCTCCGGGACTCAGGAGGGACCCAGTACTTC; j_call: TRBJ2-5; clone_size: .; d_call: .; cdr3_length: 16; v_call: TRBV5-1
cdr3_aa: CASSHFGGAVRETQYF; cdr3_nt: TGTGCCAGCAGCCACTTCGGGGGTGCCGTCCGGGAGACCCAGTACTTC; j_call: TRBJ2-5; clone_size: few; d_call: .; cdr3_length: 16; v_call: TRBV3-1
cdr3_aa: CAWSPRLAGDYEQYF; cdr3_nt: TGTGCCTGGAGTCCCAGACTAGCGGGGGACTACGAGCAGTACTTC; j_call: TRBJ2-7; clone_size: .; d_call: TRBD2; cdr3_length: 15; v_call: TRBV30
cdr3_aa: CASSDTRGYSPLHF; cdr3_nt: TGTGCCAGCAGTGACACCAGGGGGTATTCACCCCTCCACTTT; j_call: TRBJ1-6; clone_size: many; d_call: TRBD1; cdr3_length: 14; v_call: TRBV2
cdr3_aa: CASSLASASEQYF; cdr3_nt: TGTGCCAGCAGCTTAGCGTCGGCCTCCGAGCAGTACTTC; j_call: TRBJ2-7; clone_size: once; d_call: .; cdr3_length: 13; v_call: TRBV7-8
cdr3_aa: CASSLDGSPSGNTIYF; cdr3_nt: TGTGCCAGCAGCTTAGATGGGTCCCCCTCTGGAAACACCATATATTTT; j_call: TRBJ1-3; clone_size: few; d_call: .; cdr3_length: 16; v_call: TRBV11-2
cdr3_aa: CASSPRGGDHTEAFF; cdr3_nt: TGTGCCAGCAGTCCCAGGGGGGGTGACCACACTGAAGCTTTCTTT; j_call: TRBJ1-1; clone_size: many; d_call: TRBD1; cdr3_length: 15; v_call: TRBV28